This TCR beta chain was profiled in a study of tissue T cells after allogeneic stem cell transplantation. Broader study findings: Across patients, clones rarely overlapped, yet motif clusters were shared tissue-specifically.

Trimming shortened V by 5 bases and J by 0 bases, and 4 bases separated the two germline ends. Looked up from germline, CDR1 is MNHEY and CDR2 is SMNVEV (reference sequence). This CDR3 has 13 amino acids. Produced via immunoSEQ multiplex PCR; TCRdb's table is partial and in-frame only. The sample includes roughly 3,000 clones, about 62% of them seen just once. Steroid-refractory graft-versus-host disease after allogeneic hematopoietic cell transplant qualified adults for prospective research-autopsy enrollment. Several lines of graft-versus-host disease therapy were given to all patients, all with gastrointestinal involvement. With regard to this clone: The antigen remains undetermined.

The V call is TRBV27, the J call TRBJ2-2; D unresolved. The sample in question was ascending colon tissue, obtained at autopsy. The origin of this receptor is a male patient aged 60 or over with steroid-refractory graft-versus-host disease after an allogeneic stem cell transplant. Some T cells may be transferred from the graft donor. CDR3 coding DNA: TGTGCCAGCAGTGGAGCGAACACCGGGGAGCTGTTTTTT. This translates into CASSGANTGELFF.